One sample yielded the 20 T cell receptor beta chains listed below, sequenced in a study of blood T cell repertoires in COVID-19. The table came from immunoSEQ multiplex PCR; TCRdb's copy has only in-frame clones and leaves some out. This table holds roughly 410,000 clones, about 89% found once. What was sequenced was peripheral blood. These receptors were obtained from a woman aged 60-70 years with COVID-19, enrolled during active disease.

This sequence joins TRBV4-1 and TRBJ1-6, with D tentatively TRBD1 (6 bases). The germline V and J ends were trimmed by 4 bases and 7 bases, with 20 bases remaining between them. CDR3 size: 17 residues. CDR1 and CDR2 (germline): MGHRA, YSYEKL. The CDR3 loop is CASSRKGQGRGNSPLHF. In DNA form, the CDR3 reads TGCGCCAGCAGCCGAAAAGGGCAGGGGAGGGGGAATTCACCCCTCCACTTT.

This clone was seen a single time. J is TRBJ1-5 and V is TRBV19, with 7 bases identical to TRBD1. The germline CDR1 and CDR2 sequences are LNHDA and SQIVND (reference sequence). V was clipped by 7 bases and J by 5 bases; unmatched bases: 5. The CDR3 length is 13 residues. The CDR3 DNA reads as TGTGCCAGTAAGGAGACAGGGTATCAGCCCCAGCATTTT. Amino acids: CASKETGYQPQHF.

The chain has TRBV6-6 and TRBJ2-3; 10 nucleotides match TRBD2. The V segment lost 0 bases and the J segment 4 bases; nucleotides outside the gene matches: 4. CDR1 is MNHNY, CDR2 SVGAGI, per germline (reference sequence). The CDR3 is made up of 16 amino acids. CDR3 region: CASSYSSSGGSDTQYF. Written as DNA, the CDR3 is TGTGCCAGCAGTTACTCGAGTAGCGGGGGGTCAGATACGCAGTATTTT.

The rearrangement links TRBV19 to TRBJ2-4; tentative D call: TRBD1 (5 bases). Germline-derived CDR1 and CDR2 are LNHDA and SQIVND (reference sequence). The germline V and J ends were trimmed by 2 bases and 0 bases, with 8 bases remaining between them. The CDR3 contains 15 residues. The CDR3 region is CASSIMGQAKNIQYF. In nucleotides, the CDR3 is TGTGCCAGTAGTATAATGGGGCAAGCCAAAAACATTCAGTACTTC.

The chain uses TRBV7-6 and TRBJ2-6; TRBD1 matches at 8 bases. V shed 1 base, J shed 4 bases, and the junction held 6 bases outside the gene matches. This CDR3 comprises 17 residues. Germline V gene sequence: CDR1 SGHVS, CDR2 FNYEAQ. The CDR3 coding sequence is TGTGCCAGCAGCTTAGGTCAGGGGGCGGGCGGGGCCAACGTCCTGACTTTC. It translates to CASSLGQGAGGANVLTF.

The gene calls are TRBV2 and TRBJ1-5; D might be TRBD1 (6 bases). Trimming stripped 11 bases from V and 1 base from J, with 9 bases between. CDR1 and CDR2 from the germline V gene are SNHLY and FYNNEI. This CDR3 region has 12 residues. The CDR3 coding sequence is TGTGCCGCTGGACAGAGCAATCAGCCCCAGCATTTT. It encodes CAAGQSNQPQHF.

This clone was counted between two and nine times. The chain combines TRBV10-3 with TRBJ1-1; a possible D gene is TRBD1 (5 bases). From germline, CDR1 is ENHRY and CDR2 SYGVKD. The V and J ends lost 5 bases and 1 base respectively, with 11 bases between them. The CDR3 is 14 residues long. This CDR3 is CAISISGKNTEAFF. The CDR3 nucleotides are TGTGCCATCAGTATATCAGGGAAGAACACTGAAGCTTTCTTT.

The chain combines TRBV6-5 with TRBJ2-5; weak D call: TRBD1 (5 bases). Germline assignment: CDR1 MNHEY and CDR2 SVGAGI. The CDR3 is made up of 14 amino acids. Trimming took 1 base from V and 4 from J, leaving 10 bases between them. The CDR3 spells CASSYYWQGETQYF. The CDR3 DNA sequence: TGTGCCAGCAGTTACTATTGGCAGGGAGAGACCCAGTACTTC.

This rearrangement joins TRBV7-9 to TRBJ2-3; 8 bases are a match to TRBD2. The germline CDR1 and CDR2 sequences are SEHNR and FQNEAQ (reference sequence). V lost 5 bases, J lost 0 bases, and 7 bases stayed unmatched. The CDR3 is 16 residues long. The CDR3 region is CASSPTRGGSTDTQYF. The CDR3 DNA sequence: TGTGCCAGCAGCCCCACCCGGGGGGGAAGCACAGATACGCAGTATTTT. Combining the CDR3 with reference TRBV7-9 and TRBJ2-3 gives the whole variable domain DTGVSQNPRHKITKRGQNVTFRCDPISEHNRLYWYRQTLGQGPEFLTYFQNEAQLEKSRLLSDRFSAERPKGSFSTLEIQRTEQGDSAMYLCASSPTRGGSTDTQYFGPGTRLTVL.

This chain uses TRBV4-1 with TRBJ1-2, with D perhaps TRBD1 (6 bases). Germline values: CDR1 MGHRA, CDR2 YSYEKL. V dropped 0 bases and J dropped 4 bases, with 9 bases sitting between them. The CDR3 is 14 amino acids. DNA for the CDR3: TGCGCCAGCAGCCAAGAAACAGGGTTCTATGGCTACACCTTC. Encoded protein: CASSQETGFYGYTF.

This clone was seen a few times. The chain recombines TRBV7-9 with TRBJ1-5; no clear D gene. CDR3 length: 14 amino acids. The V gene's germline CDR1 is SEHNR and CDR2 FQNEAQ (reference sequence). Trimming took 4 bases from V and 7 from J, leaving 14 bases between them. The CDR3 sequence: CASSSVGQRQPQHF. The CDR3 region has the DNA TGTGCCAGCAGCTCCGTTGGTCAGCGACAGCCCCAGCATTTT. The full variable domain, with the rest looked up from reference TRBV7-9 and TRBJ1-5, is DTGVSQNPRHKITKRGQNVTFRCDPISEHNRLYWYRQTLGQGPEFLTYFQNEAQLEKSRLLSDRFSAERPKGSFSTLEIQRTEQGDSAMYLCASSSVGQRQPQHFGDGTRLSIL.

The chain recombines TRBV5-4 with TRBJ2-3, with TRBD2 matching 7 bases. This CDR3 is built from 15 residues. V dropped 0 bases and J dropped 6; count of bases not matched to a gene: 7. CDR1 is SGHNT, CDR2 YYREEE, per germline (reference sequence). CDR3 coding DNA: TGTGCCAGCAGCTTGGGTCTAGCGGAGGGGGATACGCAGTATTTT. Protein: CASSLGLAEGDTQYF.

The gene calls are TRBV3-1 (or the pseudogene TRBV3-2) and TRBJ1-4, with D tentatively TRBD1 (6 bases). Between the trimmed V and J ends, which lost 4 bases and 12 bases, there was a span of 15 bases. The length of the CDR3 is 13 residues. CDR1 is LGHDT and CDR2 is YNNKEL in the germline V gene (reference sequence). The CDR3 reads CASSLQGRGELFF. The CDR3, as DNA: TGTGCCAGCAGCCTACAGGGTAGGGGCGAACTGTTTTTT.

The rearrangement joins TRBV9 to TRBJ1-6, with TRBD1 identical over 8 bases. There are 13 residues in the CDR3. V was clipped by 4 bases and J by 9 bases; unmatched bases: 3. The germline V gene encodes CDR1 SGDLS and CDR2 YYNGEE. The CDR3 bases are TGTGCCAGCAGCCGGCAGGGGGCTTCACCCCTCCACTTT. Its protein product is CASSRQGASPLHF. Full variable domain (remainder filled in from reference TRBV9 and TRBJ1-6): DSGVTQTPKHLITATGQRVTLRCSPRSGDLSVYWYQQSLDQGLQFLIQYYNGEERAKGNILERFSAQQFPDLHSELNLSSLELGDSALYFCASSRQGASPLHFGNGTRLTVT.

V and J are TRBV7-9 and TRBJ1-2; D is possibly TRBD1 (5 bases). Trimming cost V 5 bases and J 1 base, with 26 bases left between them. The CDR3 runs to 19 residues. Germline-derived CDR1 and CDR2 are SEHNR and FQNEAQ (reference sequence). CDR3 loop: CASSVRASGRGSLNYGYTF. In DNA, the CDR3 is TGTGCCAGCAGCGTACGGGCCTCAGGAAGGGGCAGTCTTAACTATGGCTACACCTTC.

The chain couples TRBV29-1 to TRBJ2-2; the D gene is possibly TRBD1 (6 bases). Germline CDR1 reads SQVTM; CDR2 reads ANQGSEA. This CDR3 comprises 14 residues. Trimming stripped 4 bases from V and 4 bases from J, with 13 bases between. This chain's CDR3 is CSVGSGVSTGELFF. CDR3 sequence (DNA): TGCAGCGTTGGTTCAGGGGTGAGCACCGGGGAGCTGTTTTTT.

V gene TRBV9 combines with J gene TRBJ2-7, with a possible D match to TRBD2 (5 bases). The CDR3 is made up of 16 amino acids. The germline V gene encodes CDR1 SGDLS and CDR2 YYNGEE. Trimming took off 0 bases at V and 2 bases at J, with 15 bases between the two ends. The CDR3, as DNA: TGTGCCAGCAGCGTAGGCGACGGGGAAGCGGCCTACGAGCAGTACTTC. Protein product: CASSVGDGEAAYEQYF.

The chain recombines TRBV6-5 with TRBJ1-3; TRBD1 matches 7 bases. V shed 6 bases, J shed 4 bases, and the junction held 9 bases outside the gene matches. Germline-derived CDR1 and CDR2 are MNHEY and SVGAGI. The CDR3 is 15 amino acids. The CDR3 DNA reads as TGTGCCAGCAGCCTAGAGGGGGCGAAAGGAAACACCATATATTTT. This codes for CASSLEGAKGNTIYF.

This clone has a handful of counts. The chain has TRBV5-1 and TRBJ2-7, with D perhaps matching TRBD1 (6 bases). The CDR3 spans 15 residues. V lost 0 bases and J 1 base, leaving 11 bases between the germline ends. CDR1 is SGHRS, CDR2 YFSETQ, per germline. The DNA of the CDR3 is TGCGCCAGCAGCTTGGTGACAGGCGAATCCTACGAGCAGTACTTC. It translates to CASSLVTGESYEQYF.

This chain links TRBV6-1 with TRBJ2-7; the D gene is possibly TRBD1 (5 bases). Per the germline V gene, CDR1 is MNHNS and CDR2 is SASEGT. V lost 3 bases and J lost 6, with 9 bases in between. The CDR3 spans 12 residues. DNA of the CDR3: TGTGCCAGCAGTGACAGGGTCAGCGAGCAGTACTTC. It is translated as CASSDRVSEQYF.